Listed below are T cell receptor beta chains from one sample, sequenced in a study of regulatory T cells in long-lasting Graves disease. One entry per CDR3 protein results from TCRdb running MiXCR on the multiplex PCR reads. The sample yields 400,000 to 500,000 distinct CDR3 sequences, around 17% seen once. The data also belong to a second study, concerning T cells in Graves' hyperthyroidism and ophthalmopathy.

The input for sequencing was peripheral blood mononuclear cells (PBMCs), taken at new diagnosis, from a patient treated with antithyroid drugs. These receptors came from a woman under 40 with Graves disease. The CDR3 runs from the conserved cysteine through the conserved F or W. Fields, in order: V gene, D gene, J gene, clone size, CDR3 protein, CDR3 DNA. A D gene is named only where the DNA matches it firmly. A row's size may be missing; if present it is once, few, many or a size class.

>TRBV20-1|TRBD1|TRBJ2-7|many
CSASVGGNPYEQYF
TGCAGTGCTAGCGTAGGGGGCAATCCGTACGAGCAGTACTTC
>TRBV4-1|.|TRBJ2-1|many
CASSLIFGNEQFF
TGCGCCAGCAGCCTAATATTCGGCAATGAGCAGTTCTTC
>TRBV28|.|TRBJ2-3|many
CASSSNFYTDTQYF
TGTGCCAGCAGCAGTAATTTCTACACAGATACGCAGTATTTT
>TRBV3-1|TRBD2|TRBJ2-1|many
CASSQEAGGWNEQFF
TGTGCCAGCAGCCAAGAGGCGGGAGGCTGGAATGAGCAGTTCTTC
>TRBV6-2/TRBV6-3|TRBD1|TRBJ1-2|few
CASSAQGSGGYTF
TGTGCCAGCAGTGCACAGGGGTCAGGCGGCTACACCTTC
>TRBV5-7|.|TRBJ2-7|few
CASSLAMAGDEQYF
TGTGCCAGCAGCTTGGCTATGGCAGGGGACGAGCAGTACTTC
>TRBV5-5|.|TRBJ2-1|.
CASSSAGWGVYNEQFF
TGTGCCAGCAGCTCGGCAGGTTGGGGGGTTTACAATGAGCAGTTCTTC
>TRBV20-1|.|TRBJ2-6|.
CSAHWASGANVLTF
TGCAGTGCCCATTGGGCTTCTGGGGCCAACGTCCTGACTTTC
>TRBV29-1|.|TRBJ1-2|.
CSGLTENYGYTF
TGCAGCGGACTGACAGAGAACTATGGCTACACCTTC
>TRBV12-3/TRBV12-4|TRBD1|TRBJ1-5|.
CASSLGGQGSFNQPQHF
TGTGCCAGCAGTTTAGGGGGACAGGGTTCCTTTAATCAGCCCCAGCATTTT
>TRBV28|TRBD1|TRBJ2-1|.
CASSPRQGRSNEQFF
TGTGCCAGCAGTCCAAGACAGGGCAGGAGCAATGAGCAGTTCTTC
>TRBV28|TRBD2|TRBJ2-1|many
CASSLAGGSNEQFF
TGTGCCAGCAGTTTAGCGGGAGGATCCAATGAGCAGTTCTTC
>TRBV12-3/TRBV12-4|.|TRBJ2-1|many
CASSRRGASYNEQFF
TGTGCCAGCAGCCGTCGTGGGGCCTCCTACAATGAGCAGTTCTTC
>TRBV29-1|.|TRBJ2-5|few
CSGEQEMETQYF
TGCAGCGGGGAACAGGAGATGGAGACCCAGTACTTC
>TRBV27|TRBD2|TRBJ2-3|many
CASSLWNVASGNTDTQYF
TGTGCCAGCAGTTTATGGAATGTGGCTAGCGGGAACACAGATACGCAGTATTTT
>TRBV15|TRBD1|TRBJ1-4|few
CATSTDRVATNEKLFF
TGTGCCACCAGCACCGACAGGGTTGCAACTAATGAAAAACTGTTTTTT
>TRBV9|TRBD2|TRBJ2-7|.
CASSVAAGVPYEQYF
TGTGCCAGCAGCGTAGCAGCGGGAGTACCCTACGAGCAGTACTTC
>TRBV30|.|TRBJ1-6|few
CAWSEGLATSPLHF
TGTGCCTGGAGTGAGGGCCTTGCAACTTCACCCCTCCACTTT
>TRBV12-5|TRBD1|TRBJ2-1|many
CASGATGESYNEQFF
TGTGCTAGTGGTGCGACAGGGGAGTCCTACAATGAGCAGTTCTTC
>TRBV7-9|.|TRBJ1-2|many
CASSLTIDGYTF
TGTGCCAGCAGCTTAACAATCGATGGCTACACCTTC
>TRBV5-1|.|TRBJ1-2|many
CASREGTYGYTF
TGCGCCAGCCGCGAAGGGACCTATGGCTACACCTTC
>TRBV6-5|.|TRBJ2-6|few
CASSYSPLGSGANVLTF
TGTGCCAGCAGTTACTCGCCGCTAGGATCCGGGGCCAACGTCCTGACTTTC
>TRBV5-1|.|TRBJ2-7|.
CASSLATGSAYEQYF
TGCGCCAGCAGCTTGGCGACAGGATCGGCCTACGAGCAGTACTTC
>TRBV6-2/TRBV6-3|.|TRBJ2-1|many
CASSPTGSSYNEQFF
TGTGCCAGCAGCCCCACAGGGAGCTCCTACAATGAGCAGTTCTTC
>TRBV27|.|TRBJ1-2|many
CASGSGLLYGYTF
TGTGCCAGCGGTTCGGGTCTCCTTTATGGCTACACCTTC
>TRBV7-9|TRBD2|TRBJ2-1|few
CASSLGGLAGDSHEQFF
TGTGCCAGCAGCTTAGGAGGACTAGCGGGAGACTCCCATGAGCAGTTCTTC
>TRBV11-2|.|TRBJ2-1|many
CASIPTWSSGQFF
TGTGCCAGCATCCCCACTTGGAGTAGCGGGCAGTTCTTC
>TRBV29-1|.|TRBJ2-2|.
CSALPAPGELFF
TGCAGCGCGCTACCTGCCCCCGGGGAGCTGTTTTTT
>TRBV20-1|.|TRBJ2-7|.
CSARESSGGIDEQYF
TGCAGTGCTAGAGAGTCGTCGGGCGGGATCGACGAGCAGTACTTC
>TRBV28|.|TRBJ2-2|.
CASSRLGAVTNTGELFF
TGTGCCAGCAGCCGGTTAGGGGCAGTCACGAACACCGGGGAGCTGTTTTTT
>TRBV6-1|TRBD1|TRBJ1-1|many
CASRERTGAPNTEAFF
TGTGCCAGCAGAGAGAGGACAGGGGCACCGAACACTGAAGCTTTCTTT
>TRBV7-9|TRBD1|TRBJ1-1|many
CASSRAPGQGNTEAFF
TGTGCCAGCAGCAGAGCTCCGGGACAGGGGAACACTGAAGCTTTCTTT
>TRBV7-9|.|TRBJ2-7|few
CAIPIAGSGEQYF
TGTGCCATCCCTATTGCAGGTAGTGGCGAGCAGTACTTC
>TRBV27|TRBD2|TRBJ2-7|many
CASSSPGTSGRDAYEQYF
TGTGCCAGCAGTTCCCCCGGGACTAGCGGGAGGGATGCCTACGAGCAGTACTTC
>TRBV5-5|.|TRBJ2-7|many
CASSPRGVSYEQYF
TGTGCCAGCAGCCCAAGAGGAGTCTCCTACGAGCAGTACTTC
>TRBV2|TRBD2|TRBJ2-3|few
CASNRLAGEGTDTQYF
TGTGCCAGCAACAGACTAGCGGGAGAGGGCACAGATACGCAGTATTTT
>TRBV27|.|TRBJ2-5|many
CASRKGGAETQYF
TGTGCCAGCAGGAAAGGAGGGGCAGAGACCCAGTACTTC
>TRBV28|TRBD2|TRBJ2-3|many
CASSPPRLAVTDTQYF
TGTGCCAGCAGCCCACCCCGACTAGCGGTCACAGATACGCAGTATTTT
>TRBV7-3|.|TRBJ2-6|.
CASSPLTSFAGANVLTF
TGTGCCAGCAGCCCCCTTACTAGTTTCGCTGGGGCCAACGTCCTGACTTTC
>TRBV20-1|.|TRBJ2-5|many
CSARGDINGETQYF
TGCAGTGCTAGGGGCGACATAAACGGGGAGACCCAGTACTTC
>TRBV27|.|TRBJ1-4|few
CASSISTGAAKLFF
TGTGCCAGCAGTATCTCGACAGGAGCAGCAAAACTGTTTTTT
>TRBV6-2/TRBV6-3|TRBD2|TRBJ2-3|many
CASSEQSGTYTDTQYF
TGTGCCAGCAGTGAGCAGAGCGGGACCTACACAGATACGCAGTATTTT
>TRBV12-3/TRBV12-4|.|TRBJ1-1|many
CASSTPGGGGTEAFF
TGTGCCAGCAGTACCCCGGGGGGCGGTGGCACTGAAGCTTTCTTT
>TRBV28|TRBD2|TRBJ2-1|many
CASREGLAGNEQFF
TGTGCCAGCAGAGAGGGACTAGCGGGCAATGAGCAGTTCTTC
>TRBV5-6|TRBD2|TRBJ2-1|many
CASSLAGGGYNEQFF
TGTGCCAGCAGCTTGGCGGGGGGAGGCTACAATGAGCAGTTCTTC
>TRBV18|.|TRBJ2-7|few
CASSPTEGQNYEQYF
TGTGCCAGCTCACCGACGGAAGGACAGAACTACGAGCAGTACTTC
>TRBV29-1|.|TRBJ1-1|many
CSAHTKWGNTEAFF
TGCAGCGCCCATACCAAATGGGGGAACACTGAAGCTTTCTTT